The 2 T cell receptor beta chains in this list originate from one sample, sequenced in a study of response to subunit inactivated influenza vaccine. One entry per CDR3 protein, called by TCRdb with MiXCR from the RT-PCR reads. The table records roughly 550,000 distinct CDR3 sequences, under 30% of them present only once. The same sample was also studied in work on T cells expressing NK-cell markers. That report adds: The TCR beta cDNA came from 5'RACE template switching with UMIs.

The sequences come from CD4+ T cells sorted from PBMCs, collected 12 days after vaccination. The receptors here all came from a man aged 50 to 59 who received an inactivated influenza vaccine.

V gene TRBV5-1 combines with J gene TRBJ2-5; 7 nucleotides line up with TRBD2. Germline-derived CDR1 and CDR2 are SGHRS and YFSETQ. This CDR3 has 14 residues. V was clipped by 3 bases and J by 4 bases; unmatched bases: 6. CDR3 protein: CASSSGRGLETQYF. CDR3 in DNA: TGCGCCAGCAGCTCGGGGAGGGGTTTAGAGACCCAGTACTTC.

This sequence joins TRBV12-5 and TRBJ2-7, with TRBD2 as a possible D gene (6 bases). The CDR3 consists of 15 residues. The germline V and J ends were trimmed by 1 base and 2 bases, with 12 bases remaining between them. The germline V gene has CDR1 LGHNT and CDR2 FRNRAP. The CDR3 region has the DNA TGTGCTAGTGGTTTGGGTGGCGGGGACCCCTACGAGCAGTACTTC. It specifies CASGLGGGDPYEQYF.